The 7 T cell receptor beta chains listed next were all sequenced from one sample in a study of T cells in Graves' hyperthyroidism and ophthalmopathy. What was amplified from RNA transcripts were TCR beta CDR3 regions. TCR CDR3 regions were first amplified by RT-PCR with HTBI primers. MiXCR, run by TCRdb on the multiplex PCR reads, gives a single entry per CDR3 protein. The repertoire includes hundreds of thousands of distinct CDR3 sequences, roughly 45% of them detected once, and less than 9.5% sits in the top ten. Sample: peripheral blood or thyroid tissue (not recorded which). The origin of the receptors is an adult man with Graves' disease, either hyperthyroidism or ophthalmopathy (not recorded which).

The J gene is TRBJ2-7, the V gene TRBV7-2; 10 nucleotides agree with TRBD2. Germline CDR1 reads SGHTA; CDR2 reads FQGNSA. The CDR3 sequence is 17 residues long. The J segment lost 3 bases and the V segment lost 10 bases, leaving 18 bases of the junction unmatched. Here the CDR3 reads CATQPGAAGGPYYEQYF. The CDR3 region has the DNA TGTGCCACTCAACCGGGAGCAGCGGGAGGGCCATACTACGAGCAGTACTTC.

The rearrangement uses TRBV19 and TRBJ1-5; TRBD1 matches 7 bases. Trimming cost V 6 bases and J 5 bases; bases outside gene matches: 7. The CDR3 extends over 14 amino acids. CDR1 and CDR2 from the germline V gene are LNHDA and SQIVND (reference sequence). This CDR3 reads CASRRTGSDQPQHF. The CDR3 DNA follows: TGTGCCAGTAGAAGGACAGGTAGTGATCAGCCCCAGCATTTT.

J is TRBJ2-7 and V is TRBV12-3 or TRBV12-4; 7 bases align to TRBD1. The CDR3 length is 13 residues. The junction had 5 bases not matched to a gene; V was cut back by 6 bases and J by 3 bases. The CDR3 reads CASRTGSLYEQYF. CDR3 bases: TGTGCCAGCAGGACAGGGTCTCTCTACGAGCAGTACTTC.

The gene calls are TRBV6-1 and TRBJ1-2, with D unresolved. Trimming removed 5 bases at V and 7 bases at J, with 8 bases between. Germline V gives CDR1 MNHNS, CDR2 SASEGT. The CDR3 length is 11 residues. CDR3 nucleotides: TGTGCCAGCAGTTCGGAGGTTGGCTACACCTTC. Its translation is CASSSEVGYTF.

This chain links TRBV2 with TRBJ1-2; tentative D call: TRBD1 (5 bases). Per the germline V gene, CDR1 is SNHLY and CDR2 is FYNNEI. CDR3 size: 14 residues. V gave up 0 bases and J gave up 8 bases, with 13 bases separating them. CDR3 residues: CASSEAVQGGGYTF. As DNA, the CDR3 is TGTGCCAGCAGTGAAGCAGTGCAGGGTGGCGGCTACACCTTC.

The V gene is TRBV12-3 or TRBV12-4, the J gene TRBJ1-5, with D possibly TRBD1 on 5 matching bases. Trimming pared 3 bases from V and 3 bases from J, leaving 9 bases between. The CDR3 loop spans 14 amino acids. DNA of the CDR3: TGTGCCAGCAGTTTTTCAGGGACCAATCAGCCCCAGCATTTT. Protein: CASSFSGTNQPQHF.

There are a few counts of this clonotype. For the CDR3, the DNA is TGTGCCAGCAGCTTTTTGGGGCCTAATTCACCCCTCCACTTT. This encodes CASSFLGPNSPLHF. This chain uses TRBV7-8 with TRBJ1-6, with TRBD1 as a possible D gene (5 bases). CDR3 size: 14 residues. The germline V and J ends were trimmed by 3 bases and 6 bases, with 9 bases remaining between them. Germline V gene sequence: CDR1 SGHVS, CDR2 FQNEAQ.